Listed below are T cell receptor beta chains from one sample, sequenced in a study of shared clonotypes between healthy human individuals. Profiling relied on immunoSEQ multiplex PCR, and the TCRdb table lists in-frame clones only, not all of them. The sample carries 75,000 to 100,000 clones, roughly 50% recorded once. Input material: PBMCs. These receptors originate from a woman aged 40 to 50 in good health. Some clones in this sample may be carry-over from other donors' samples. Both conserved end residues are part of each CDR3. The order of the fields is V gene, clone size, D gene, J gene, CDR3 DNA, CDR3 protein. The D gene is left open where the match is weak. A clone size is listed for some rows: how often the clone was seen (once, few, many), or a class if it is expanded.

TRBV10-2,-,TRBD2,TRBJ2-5,TGCGCCAGCAGTGAATTCGTGGGAGGGCTTGAGACCCAGTACTTC,CASSEFVGGLETQYF
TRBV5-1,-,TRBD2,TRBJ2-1,TGCGCCAGCAGCCGTGGACTAGCGGGAACAGACAGCTACAATGAGCAGTTCTTC,CASSRGLAGTDSYNEQFF
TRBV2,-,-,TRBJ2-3,TGTGCCAGCAGTGAAGCGCTGGGGGGAGGCCGCACTAGCACAGATACGCAGTATTTT,CASSEALGGGRTSTDTQYF
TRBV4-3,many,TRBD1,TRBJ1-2,TGCGCCAGCTCGGGACAGTCCTATGGCTACACCTTC,CASSGQSYGYTF
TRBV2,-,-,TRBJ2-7,TGTGCCAGCGGGAGGATTAGCTCCTACGAGCAGTACTTC,CASGRISSYEQYF
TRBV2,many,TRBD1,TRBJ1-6,TGTGCCAGCAGACCGGGACAGGCCGGGGGCTCCTATAATTCACCCCTCCACTTT,CASRPGQAGGSYNSPLHF
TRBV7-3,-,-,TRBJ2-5,TGTGCCAGCAGCTTAAGCGCTAGCTCAGAGACCCAGTACTTC,CASSLSASSETQYF
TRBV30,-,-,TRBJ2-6,TGTGCCTGGAGTGTACTCCGGACAGCCTCTGGGGCCAACGTCCTGACTTTC,CAWSVLRTASGANVLTF
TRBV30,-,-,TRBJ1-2,TGTGCCTGGAGGGGGGCAGGGGATGGCTACACCTTC,CAWRGAGDGYTF
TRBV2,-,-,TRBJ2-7,TGTGCCAGCAGTAACCCCGGCTACGAGCAGTACTTC,CASSNPGYEQYF
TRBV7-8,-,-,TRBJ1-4,TGTGCCAGCAGCTTAGATCACCCGGGGCCGACTAATGAAAAACTGTTTTTT,CASSLDHPGPTNEKLFF
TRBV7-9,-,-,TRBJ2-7,TGTGCCACCAAAGACCCCGAGGGGAACTTCTACGAGCAGTGCTTC,CATKDPEGNFYEQCF
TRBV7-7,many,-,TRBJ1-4,TGTGCTAGCGGCCGGGGTATTCCAAATGAAAAACTGTTTTTT,CASGRGIPNEKLFF
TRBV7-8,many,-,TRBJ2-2,TGTGCCAGCAGCTTAGACAGGGCCGACACCGGGGAGCTGTTTTTT,CASSLDRADTGELFF
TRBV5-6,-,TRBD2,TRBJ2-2,TGTGCCAGCAGCGCGACTAGCACGAACACCGGGGAGCTGTTTTTT,CASSATSTNTGELFF
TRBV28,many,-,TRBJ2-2,TGTGCCAGCAGGGTCTCTCTAGCGAACACCGGGGAGCTGTTTTTT,CASRVSLANTGELFF
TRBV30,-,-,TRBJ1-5,TGTGCCTGGGGGTATGGGGGGTCAATTCAGCCCCAGCATTTT,CAWGYGGSIQPQHF
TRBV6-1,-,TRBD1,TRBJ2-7,TGTGCCAGCAGTGAAGGAACGGGACAGGGAAAGACGTTCGAGCAGTACTTC,CASSEGTGQGKTFEQYF
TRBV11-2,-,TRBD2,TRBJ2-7,TGTGCCAGCAGCTTTCAGACCGGGACTAGGAACGAGCAGTACTTC,CASSFQTGTRNEQYF
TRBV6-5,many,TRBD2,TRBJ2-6,TGTGCCAGCAGTTACGCGGGGGTTGGGGCCAACGTCCTGACTTTC,CASSYAGVGANVLTF
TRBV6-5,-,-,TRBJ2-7,TGTGCCAGCAGTTTCGTCGGAGGGTTGGGGTACGAGCAGTACTTC,CASSFVGGLGYEQYF
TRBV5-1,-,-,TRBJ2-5,TGCGCCAGCAGCGAACAGGGGAGGGGGGAGACCCAGTACTTC,CASSEQGRGETQYF
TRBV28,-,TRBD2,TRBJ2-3,TGTGCCAGCAAGGAGACTAGCGGGAGCACAGATACGCAGTATTTT,CASKETSGSTDTQYF
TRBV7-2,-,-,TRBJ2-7,TGTGCCGGCAGCTTGACAAATCTTTACGAGCAGTACTTC,CAGSLTNLYEQYF
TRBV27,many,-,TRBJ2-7,TGTGCCAGCGGGGATTACGAGCAGTACTTC,CASGDYEQYF
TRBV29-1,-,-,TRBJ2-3,TGCAGCGTTGAGGCAGGGGGCACAGATACGCAGTATTTT,CSVEAGGTDTQYF
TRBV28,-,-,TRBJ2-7,TGTGCCAGCAGTTTGAGGAGACAGGCCTACGAGCAGTACTTC,CASSLRRQAYEQYF
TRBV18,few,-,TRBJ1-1,TGTGCCAGCTCACCACGACAAGCGAACACTGAAGCTTTCTTT,CASSPRQANTEAFF